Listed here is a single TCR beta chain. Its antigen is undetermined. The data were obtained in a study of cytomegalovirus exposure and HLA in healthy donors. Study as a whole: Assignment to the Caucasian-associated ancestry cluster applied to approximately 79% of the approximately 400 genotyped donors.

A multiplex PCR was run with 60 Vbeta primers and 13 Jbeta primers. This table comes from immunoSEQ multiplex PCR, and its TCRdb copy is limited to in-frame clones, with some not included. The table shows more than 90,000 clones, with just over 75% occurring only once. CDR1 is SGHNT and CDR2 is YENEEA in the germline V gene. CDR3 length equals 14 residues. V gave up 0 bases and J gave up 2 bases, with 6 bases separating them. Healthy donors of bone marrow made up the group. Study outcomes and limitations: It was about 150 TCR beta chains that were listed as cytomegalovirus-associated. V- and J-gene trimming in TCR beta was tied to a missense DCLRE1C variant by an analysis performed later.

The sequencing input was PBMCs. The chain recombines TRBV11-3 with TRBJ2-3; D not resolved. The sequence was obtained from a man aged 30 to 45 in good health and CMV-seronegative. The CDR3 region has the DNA TGTGCCAGCAGCTTAGATGGCACCACAGATACGCAGTATTTT. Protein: CASSLDGTTDTQYF.